These 11 T cell receptor beta chains came from one sample sequenced in a study of siplizumab effects on memory and regulatory T cells. Sequenced by immunoSEQ multiplex PCR; TCRdb stores in-frame clones only, minus some. The table includes 50,000 to 70,000 clones, around 96% detected once. What was sequenced was naive CD8+ T cells sorted from blood. The receptors come from a human donor in good health.

This clone has a single count. The chain carries TRBV7-9 and TRBJ1-2; D is unclear. Trimming stripped 2 bases from V and 4 bases from J, with 5 bases between. Germline V CDR1 and CDR2: SEHNR, FQNEAQ (reference sequence). This CDR3 is built from 12 residues. The CDR3 coding sequence is TGTGCCAGCAGCTTAAGTGGCTATGGCTACACCTTC. Its translation: CASSLSGYGYTF.

The chain recombines TRBV27 with TRBJ2-7; D gene uncertain. From germline, CDR1 is MNHEY and CDR2 SMNVEV (reference sequence). The CDR3 is 13 residues long. V dropped 10 bases and J dropped 1 base, with 14 bases sitting between them. The CDR3 loop reads CATSRQVSYEQYF. CDR3 sequence (DNA): TGTGCCACCAGCCGTCAGGTATCCTACGAGCAGTACTTC.

The V and J genes are TRBV9 and TRBJ2-3; unclear D gene. The CDR3 contains 12 residues. V dropped 3 bases and J dropped 4 bases, with 6 bases sitting between them. Per germline, CDR1 SGDLS and CDR2 YYNGEE. CDR3 sequence: CASSDLSDTQYF. CDR3 DNA sequence: TGTGCCAGCAGCGACCTTTCAGATACGCAGTATTTT.

Written as DNA, the CDR3 is TGTGCCAGCAGCCCAAAGAGCGTCTCCTACGAGCAGTACTTC. It codes for CASSPKSVSYEQYF. The chain has TRBV5-4 and TRBJ2-7; D gene uncertain. The CDR3 is 14 residues long. Germline V CDR1 and CDR2: SGHNT, YYREEE (reference sequence). V lost 4 bases to trimming and J lost 0 bases, with 11 bases between them.

V gene TRBV28 combines with J gene TRBJ2-7; weak D call: TRBD1 (5 bases). V dropped 3 bases and J dropped 6 bases, with 9 bases sitting between them. CDR3 length: 12 amino acids. Germline V gene lookup returns CDR1 MDHEN and CDR2 SYDVKM. As DNA, the CDR3 is TGTGCCAGCAGTTTCCCAGGGCCCGAGCAGTACTTC. Translating gives CASSFPGPEQYF.

The chain employs TRBV7-2 and TRBJ2-1; 8 bases map to TRBD1. Germline CDR1 is SGHTA and CDR2 is FQGNSA. Trimming removed 5 bases from V and 0 bases from J; junction bases left unmatched: 3. This CDR3 has 15 amino acids. The CDR3 here is CASSGTGGSYNEQFF. The CDR3 bases are TGTGCCAGCAGCGGAACAGGGGGCTCCTACAATGAGCAGTTCTTC.

The chain combines TRBV7-2 with TRBJ2-5; unclear D gene. This CDR3 region has 14 residues. CDR1 is SGHTA, CDR2 FQGNSA, per germline. Trimming left V 1 base short and J 0 bases short, with 6 bases between. This chain's CDR3 is CASSLGQNQETQYF. The CDR3 nucleotides are TGTGCCAGCAGCTTAGGTCAGAACCAAGAGACCCAGTACTTC.

The V and J genes are TRBV4-3 and TRBJ1-3, with D uncertain. Trimming took off 0 bases at V and 4 bases at J, with 10 bases between the two ends. This CDR3 is 15 amino acids long. Germline loops: CDR1 LGHNA, CDR2 YSLEER. The CDR3 region has the DNA TGCGCCAGCAGCCAAGATTCCGGGAACGGAAACACCATATATTTT. Amino acid sequence: CASSQDSGNGNTIYF.

The genes are TRBV6-5 and TRBJ2-5; 8 bases agree with TRBD1. V trimming: 7 bases; J trimming: 4 bases; junction bases outside the gene matches: 8. The germline V gene encodes CDR1 MNHEY and CDR2 SVGAGI. There are 14 residues in the CDR3. The CDR3 loop reads CASNYPGGGETQYF. CDR3 DNA sequence: TGTGCCAGCAACTACCCAGGGGGCGGAGAGACCCAGTACTTC.

The chain joins TRBV6-1 to TRBJ2-3; a possible D gene is TRBD1 (6 bases). V was clipped by 6 bases and J by 6 bases, with 13 bases between them. CDR1 and CDR2 from the germline V gene are MNHNS and SASEGT. The CDR3 runs 13 residues. CDR3 loop: CASSPMRGDTQYF. The CDR3 bases are TGTGCCAGCAGCCCAATGAGGGGGGATACGCAGTATTTT.

The rearrangement uses TRBV13 and TRBJ2-7, with a possible D match to TRBD2 (7 bases). V was pared by 10 bases and J by 5 bases, with 12 bases between. The CDR3 extends over 11 amino acids. Germline CDR1 PRHDT, CDR2 FYEKMQ (reference sequence). The CDR3 sequence is CATEGGNEQYF. In DNA form, the CDR3 reads TGTGCCACCGAGGGGGGGAACGAGCAGTACTTC.